These 32 T cell receptor beta chains originate from one sample sequenced in a study of blood T cell repertoires in COVID-19. Repertoires were generated with immunoSEQ multiplex PCR, while TCRdb's copy carries only in-frame clones and drops some. The repertoire consists of tens of thousands of clones, with 87% occurring once and the leading ten covering just over 8%. The sequenced material came from peripheral blood. The receptors shown here come from a man younger than 45 with acute or convalescent COVID-19.

V is TRBV6-6 and J is TRBJ2-7; D is unclear. Germline CDR1 is MNHNY and CDR2 is SVGAGI (reference sequence). The V end was cut by 1 base, the J end by 5 bases, with 9 bases between. This CDR3 spans 13 amino acids. The chain's CDR3 is CASSYFGSDEQYF. For the CDR3, the DNA is TGTGCCAGCAGTTACTTCGGTTCCGACGAGCAGTACTTC.

The chain couples TRBV27 to TRBJ2-7, with D possibly matching TRBD1 (6 bases). With 6 bases removed from V and 2 bases from J, the gap between germline ends came to 11 bases. CDR1 is MNHEY and CDR2 is SMNVEV in the germline V gene (reference sequence). The CDR3 contains 13 residues. The CDR3 sequence: CASRARGAYEQYF. DNA for the CDR3: TGTGCCAGCAGAGCCAGGGGCGCCTACGAGCAGTACTTC.

This clone was detected once. V is TRBV2 and J is TRBJ1-4; 7 bases fit TRBD1. J gave up 7 bases and V 3 bases, and 11 bases lay outside the gene matches. Germline V gene data show CDR1 as SNHLY and CDR2 as FYNNEI. This CDR3 region has 16 residues. The CDR3 region has the DNA TGTGCCAGCAGTGATTTGGGAAACAGGGGTGGTGAAAAACTGTTTTTT. Residues: CASSDLGNRGGEKLFF.

This clone was detected only a few times. The rearrangement links TRBV7-8 to TRBJ1-2, with D hard to call. This CDR3 is 15 amino acids long. Trimming removed 5 bases from V and 4 bases from J, with 17 bases in between. CDR1 and CDR2 from the germline V gene are SGHVS and FQNEAQ. CDR3 sequence (DNA): TGTGCCAGCAGCACCCGGACCCCCGGAGGCTATGGCTACACCTTC. It is translated as CASSTRTPGGYGYTF.

The V call is TRBV27, the J call TRBJ2-1; 8 bases align to TRBD2. Germline V CDR1 and CDR2: MNHEY, SMNVEV (reference sequence). V dropped 5 bases and J dropped 4; count of bases not matched to a gene: 10. The CDR3 is 16 residues long. CDR3 sequence: CASSLHSSGSYNEQFF. CDR3 nucleotide sequence: TGTGCCAGCAGTCTCCATTCTAGCGGGTCTTACAATGAGCAGTTCTTC.

The chain is built from TRBV27 and TRBJ2-1; 7 nucleotides match TRBD2. The V and J ends lost 3 bases and 1 base, in that order; junction bases with no gene match: 6. The germline CDR1 and CDR2 sequences are MNHEY and SMNVEV (reference sequence). The CDR3 consists of 16 residues. The chain's CDR3 is CASSFGRGWSYNEQFF. As DNA, the CDR3 is TGTGCCAGCAGTTTTGGGCGGGGGTGGTCCTACAATGAGCAGTTCTTC.

The rearrangement joins TRBV5-4 to TRBJ2-3, with 7 bases that match TRBD2. This CDR3 region has 18 residues. The germline V gene encodes CDR1 SGHNT and CDR2 YYREEE (reference sequence). V trimming: 4 bases; J trimming: 2 bases; junction bases outside the gene matches: 16. CDR3 bases: TGTGCCAGCAGCGCCCACCGCTTGTCGCTAGCGGCCACAGATACGCAGTATTTT. It is translated as CASSAHRLSLAATDTQYF.

This clone occurred once. The V gene is TRBV28, the J gene TRBJ2-7, with 7 bases lining up with TRBD1. Germline CDR1 reads MDHEN; CDR2 reads SYDVKM. The V segment lost 5 bases and the J segment 3 bases; nucleotides outside the gene matches: 4. CDR3 length: 13 residues. This CDR3 is CASSRGTDYEQYF. The CDR3, as DNA: TGTGCCAGCAGTAGAGGGACAGACTACGAGCAGTACTTC.

V is TRBV11-3 and J is TRBJ2-5, with TRBD2 identical over 10 bases. Unmatched junction bases numbered 13, after V lost 4 bases and J lost 5 bases. CDR3 length: 17 amino acids. Germline values: CDR1 SGHNT, CDR2 YENEEA. This CDR3 reads CASSYTTGAGGPETQYF. CDR3 bases: TGTGCCAGCAGCTACACGACCGGAGCGGGAGGGCCCGAGACCCAGTACTTC.

This chain joins TRBV28 and TRBJ1-5; D is ambiguous. V was cut by 5 bases and J by 2 bases, with 4 bases left in between. CDR1 MDHEN and CDR2 SYDVKM come from the germline V gene. The CDR3 extends over 12 amino acids. The CDR3 coding sequence is TGTGCCAGCAGTGGCCGCAATCAGCCCCAGCATTTT. This translates into CASSGRNQPQHF.

This clone was picked up a small number of times. The genes are TRBV11-2 and TRBJ2-2; a weak D match, TRBD1 (5 bases). This CDR3 comprises 13 residues. Germline CDR1 is SGHAT and CDR2 is FQNNGV. Trimming removed 1 base from V and 7 bases from J, with 7 bases in between. CDR3 sequence: CASSLGGIGELFF. The CDR3 DNA reads TGTGCCAGCAGCTTAGGGGGCATCGGGGAGCTGTTTTTT.

J is TRBJ2-1 and V is TRBV29-1; the match to TRBD1 covers 8 bases. The CDR3 has 14 amino acids. From germline, CDR1 is SQVTM and CDR2 ANQGSEA. V lost 3 bases and J lost 4; bases outside the gene matches: 5. CDR3 region: CSVERGTGYNEQFF. The CDR3 nucleotides read TGCAGCGTTGAGAGAGGGACAGGATACAATGAGCAGTTCTTC.

The chain uses TRBV7-2 and TRBJ2-1, with 11 bases identical to TRBD2. Unmatched junction bases numbered 5, after V lost 6 bases and J lost 7 bases. In germline, CDR1 is SGHTA, CDR2 FQGNSA. This CDR3 spans 14 amino acids. The CDR3 DNA reads as TGTGCCAGCAGGACCGGGACTAGCGGTAATGAGCAGTTCTTC. Translated: CASRTGTSGNEQFF.

The DNA for the CDR3 is TGTGCCAGCAGCGCAGGGATCCCTAGCGGGAGTAGAGAGACCCAGTACTTC. Protein sequence: CASSAGIPSGSRETQYF. The chain has TRBV9 and TRBJ2-5; TRBD2 aligns across 10 bases. Germline CDR1 SGDLS, CDR2 YYNGEE. With V trimmed by 3 bases and J by 4 bases, 12 bases remained unmatched. CDR3 length equals 17 residues.

This clone was observed once. The chain combines TRBV12-3 or TRBV12-4 with TRBJ2-5, with D possibly matching TRBD2 (5 bases). With 4 bases removed from V and 5 bases from J, the gap between germline ends came to 11 bases. The CDR3 sequence is 13 residues long. The chain's CDR3 is CASSSIGGETQYF. As DNA, the CDR3 is TGTGCCAGCAGTTCCATCGGAGGTGAGACCCAGTACTTC.

The gene calls are TRBV2 and TRBJ2-7; 10 bases align to TRBD1. The CDR3 consists of 15 residues. The V gene end was trimmed by 6 bases and the J gene end by 6 bases; junction bases not matched to a gene: 11. Germline V gene lookup returns CDR1 SNHLY and CDR2 FYNNEI. In nucleotides, the CDR3 is TGTGCCAGCAGAACAGGGACAGGGGACGTAGGCGAGCAGTACTTC. Protein: CASRTGTGDVGEQYF.

The CDR3 sequence is CASSGTGANVLTF. The CDR3 DNA follows: TGTGCCAGCTCAGGGACAGGGGCCAACGTCCTGACTTTC. This sequence joins TRBV18 and TRBJ2-6; TRBD1 is a possible D gene (6 bases). This CDR3 has 13 residues. Germline CDR1 reads KGHSH; CDR2 reads LQKENI. V lost 5 bases and J 4 bases, leaving 6 bases between the germline ends.

This clone was counted once. The V call is TRBV15, the J call TRBJ2-2; D unresolved. From germline, CDR1 is LNHNV and CDR2 YYDKDF (reference sequence). V was shortened by 1 base and J by 5 bases, with 11 bases between the two germline ends. This CDR3 region has 15 residues. CDR3 sequence (DNA): TGTGCCACCAGCAGAGGGCCCGAAACGACCGGGGAGCTGTTTTTT. Translating gives CATSRGPETTGELFF.

The chain carries TRBV2 and TRBJ1-2; D might be TRBD1 (5 bases). Trimming left V 3 bases short and J 4 bases short, with 15 bases between. The V gene's germline CDR1 is SNHLY and CDR2 FYNNEI. The CDR3 length is 15 residues. As DNA, the CDR3 is TGTGCCAGCAGTGAGGGCGGAGGGGCAGGCTATGGCTACACCTTC. It is translated as CASSEGGGAGYGYTF.

The chain combines TRBV4-3 with TRBJ2-2, with 8 bases matching TRBD2. The V segment lost 1 base and the J segment 6 bases; nucleotides outside the gene matches: 4. The CDR3 is made up of 15 amino acids. CDR1 LGHNA and CDR2 YSLEER come from the germline V gene. CDR3 nucleotides: TGCGCCAGCAGCCAAGCGGGAGGGGTTTCCGGGGAGCTGTTTTTT. This translates into CASSQAGGVSGELFF.

This clone was seen a few times. The genes are TRBV7-9 and TRBJ1-5; TRBD1 agrees at 7 bases. Germline V gene data show CDR1 as SEHNR and CDR2 as FQNEAQ (reference sequence). The CDR3 runs to 17 residues. V gave up 5 bases and J gave up 4 bases; unmatched junction bases: 14. The DNA of the CDR3 is TGTGCCAGCAGCCCCAGATGGGGGGACAGTTTTAATCAGCCCCAGCATTTT. The encoded protein is CASSPRWGDSFNQPQHF. Full variable domain (outside the CDR3, taken from reference TRBV7-9 and TRBJ1-5): DTGVSQNPRHKITKRGQNVTFRCDPISEHNRLYWYRQTLGQGPEFLTYFQNEAQLEKSRLLSDRFSAERPKGSFSTLEIQRTEQGDSAMYLCASSPRWGDSFNQPQHFGDGTRLSIL.

V and J are TRBV9 and TRBJ2-1, with 10 bases aligning to TRBD1. V gave up 0 bases and J gave up 2 bases; unmatched junction bases: 11. This CDR3 contains 19 residues. Germline V gene sequence: CDR1 SGDLS, CDR2 YYNGEE. Here the CDR3 reads CASSVGGGRGTGAYNEQFF. The CDR3 DNA sequence: TGTGCCAGCAGCGTAGGAGGTGGTCGGGGGACAGGGGCCTACAATGAGCAGTTCTTC.

This clone was observed a handful of times. This chain uses TRBV18 with TRBJ1-4; possible D gene TRBD1, 5 bases. CDR3 size: 14 residues. Germline loops: CDR1 KGHSH, CDR2 LQKENI. Deletions cut 6 bases from V and 4 bases from J, with 12 bases between. In nucleotides, the CDR3 is TGTGCCAGCTCCGACCCCAGGGATAATGAAAAACTGTTTTTT. The encoded protein is CASSDPRDNEKLFF.

The chain has TRBV10-3 and TRBJ2-7; perhaps TRBD1 as D (5 bases). Trimming removed 2 bases from V and 2 bases from J, with 10 bases in between. CDR1 is ENHRY, CDR2 SYGVKD, per germline. The CDR3 is 14 residues long. CDR3 residues: CAISEDSPTYEQYF. The CDR3, as DNA: TGTGCCATCAGTGAGGACAGCCCTACCTACGAGCAGTACTTC.

The chain has TRBV12-5 and TRBJ2-2; 11 positions match TRBD2. This CDR3 contains 17 residues. Losses at the gene ends were 3 bases for V and 7 bases for J; bases not matched to a gene: 10. The germline CDR1 and CDR2 sequences are LGHNT and FRNRAP. CDR3 region: CASGFRRLAGQDGELFF. CDR3 sequence (DNA): TGTGCTAGTGGTTTCCGTCGACTAGCGGGACAAGACGGGGAGCTGTTTTTT.

The V and J genes are TRBV18 and TRBJ2-1, with unresolved D. Germline V gene lookup returns CDR1 KGHSH and CDR2 LQKENI. The CDR3 is 14 amino acids. V was pared by 0 bases and J by 10 bases, with 13 bases between. In DNA, the CDR3 is TGTGCCAGCTCACCACCGAGTTCCTATTTAGAGCAGTTCTTC. This translates into CASSPPSSYLEQFF.

This rearrangement joins TRBV9 to TRBJ2-7, with a tentative D call TRBD2 (6 bases). The germline V and J ends were trimmed by 1 base and 8 bases, with 22 bases remaining between them. This CDR3 region has 16 residues. Germline CDR1 reads SGDLS; CDR2 reads YYNGEE. The CDR3 loop reads CASSVSVGETGLKQYF. CDR3 bases: TGTGCCAGCAGCGTATCCGTTGGGGAGACGGGACTGAAGCAGTACTTC.

The chain has TRBV11-3 and TRBJ2-7, with a weak D call TRBD2 (6 bases). The V end lost 5 bases, the J end lost 3 bases, and 14 bases lay between the germline ends. Germline-derived CDR1 and CDR2 are SGHNT and YENEEA. The CDR3 totals 14 residues. In DNA form, the CDR3 reads TGTGCCAGCAGCGCGGGACTGCAGGACTACGAGCAGTACTTC. Its protein product is CASSAGLQDYEQYF.

The genes are TRBV10-1 and TRBJ2-5; 8 nucleotides match TRBD1. Per the germline V gene, CDR1 is WNHNN and CDR2 is SYGVQD (reference sequence). The CDR3 runs to 14 residues. The V segment lost 6 bases and the J segment 1 base; nucleotides outside the gene matches: 4. The CDR3 loop is CASRRTGSQETQYF. The CDR3 DNA reads TGCGCCAGCAGGAGGACAGGGTCCCAAGAGACCCAGTACTTC.

J is TRBJ2-3 and V is TRBV4-2, with 9 bases that match TRBD1. This CDR3 is 16 amino acids long. J lost 5 bases, V lost 4 bases, and 10 bases had no gene match. CDR1 is LGHNA, CDR2 YNFKEQ, per germline. The CDR3 here is CASSPNLGQGIDTQYF. Written as DNA, the CDR3 is TGTGCCAGCAGCCCCAACCTCGGACAGGGGATAGATACGCAGTATTTT.

Only one count was recorded for this clone. CDR3 in amino acids: CASSLRGTGTYNSPLHF. In nucleotides, the CDR3 is TGTGCCAGCAGCTTACGAGGGACAGGGACCTATAATTCACCCCTCCACTTT. This chain links TRBV11-2 with TRBJ1-6, with 9 nucleotides matching TRBD1. Germline V lookup: CDR1 SGHAT, CDR2 FQNNGV. The CDR3 length is 17 residues. Unmatched junction bases numbered 4, after V lost 2 bases and J lost 2 bases.

The rearrangement links TRBV28 to TRBJ1-4; the match to TRBD1 covers 9 bases. In germline, CDR1 is MDHEN, CDR2 SYDVKM. The length of the CDR3 is 14 residues. Trimming cost V 5 bases and J 9 bases; bases outside gene matches: 7. The CDR3 protein is CASSTRTGAQKLFF. DNA of the CDR3: TGTGCCAGCAGTACTCGGACAGGGGCCCAAAAACTGTTTTTT.